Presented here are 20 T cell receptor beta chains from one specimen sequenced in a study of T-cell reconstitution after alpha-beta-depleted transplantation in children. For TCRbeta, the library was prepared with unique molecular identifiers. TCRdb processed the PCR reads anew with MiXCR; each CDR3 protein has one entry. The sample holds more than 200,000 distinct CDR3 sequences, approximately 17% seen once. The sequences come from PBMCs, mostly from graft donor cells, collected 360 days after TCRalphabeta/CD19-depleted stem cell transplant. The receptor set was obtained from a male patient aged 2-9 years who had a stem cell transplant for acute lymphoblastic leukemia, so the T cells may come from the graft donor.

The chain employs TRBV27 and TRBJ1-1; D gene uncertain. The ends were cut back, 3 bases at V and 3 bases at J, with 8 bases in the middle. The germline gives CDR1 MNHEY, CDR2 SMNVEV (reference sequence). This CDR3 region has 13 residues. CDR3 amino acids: CASSFSPYTEAFF. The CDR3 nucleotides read TGTGCCAGCAGTTTTTCACCATACACTGAAGCTTTCTTT.

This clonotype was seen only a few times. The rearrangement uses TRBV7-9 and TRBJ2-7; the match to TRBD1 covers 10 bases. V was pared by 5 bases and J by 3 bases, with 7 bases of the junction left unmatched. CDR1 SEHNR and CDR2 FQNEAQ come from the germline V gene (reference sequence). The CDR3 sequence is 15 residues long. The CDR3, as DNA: TGTGCCAGCAGCAACCGGGACAGGGGAATCTACGAGCAGTACTTC. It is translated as CASSNRDRGIYEQYF.

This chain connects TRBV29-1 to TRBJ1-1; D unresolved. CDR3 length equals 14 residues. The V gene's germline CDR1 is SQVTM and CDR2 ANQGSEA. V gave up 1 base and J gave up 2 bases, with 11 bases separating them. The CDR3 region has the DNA TGCAGCGTTGAAGGGGCCGGGTTTAACACTGAAGCTTTCTTT. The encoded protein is CSVEGAGFNTEAFF.

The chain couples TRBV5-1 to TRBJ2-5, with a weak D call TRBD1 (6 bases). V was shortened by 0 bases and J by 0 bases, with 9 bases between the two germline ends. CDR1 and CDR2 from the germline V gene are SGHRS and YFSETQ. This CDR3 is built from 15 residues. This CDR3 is CASSLAGTNQETQYF. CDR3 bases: TGCGCCAGCAGCTTGGCGGGGACAAACCAAGAGACCCAGTACTTC.

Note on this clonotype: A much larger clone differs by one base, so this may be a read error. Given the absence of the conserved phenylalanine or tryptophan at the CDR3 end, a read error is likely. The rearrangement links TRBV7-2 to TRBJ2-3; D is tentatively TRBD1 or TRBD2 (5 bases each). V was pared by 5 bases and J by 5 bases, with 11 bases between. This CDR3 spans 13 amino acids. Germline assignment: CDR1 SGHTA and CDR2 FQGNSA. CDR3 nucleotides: TGTGCCAGCAGCCTGGGGGACCAAGATACGCAGTATTTA. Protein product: CASSLGDQDTQYL.

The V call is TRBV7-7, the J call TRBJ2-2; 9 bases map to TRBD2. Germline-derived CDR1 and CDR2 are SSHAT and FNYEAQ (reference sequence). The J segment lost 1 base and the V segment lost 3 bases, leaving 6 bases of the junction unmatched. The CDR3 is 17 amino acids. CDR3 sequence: CASSLRGSGGNTGELFF. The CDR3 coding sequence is TGTGCCAGCAGCTTGCGGGGTAGCGGGGGGAACACCGGGGAGCTGTTTTTT.

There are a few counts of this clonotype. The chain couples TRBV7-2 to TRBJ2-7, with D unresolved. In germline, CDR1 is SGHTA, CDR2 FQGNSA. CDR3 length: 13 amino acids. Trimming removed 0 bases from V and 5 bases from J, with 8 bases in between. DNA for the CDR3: TGTGCCAGCAGCTTAGCGCTAGAAAACGAGCAGTACTTC. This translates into CASSLALENEQYF.

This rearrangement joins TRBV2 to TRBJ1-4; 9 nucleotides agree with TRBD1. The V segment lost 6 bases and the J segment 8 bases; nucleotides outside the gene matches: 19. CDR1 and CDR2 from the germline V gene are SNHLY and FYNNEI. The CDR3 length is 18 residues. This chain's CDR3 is CASRSVYGQGKSWEKLFF. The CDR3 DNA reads TGTGCCAGCAGGAGTGTTTACGGACAGGGGAAGTCGTGGGAAAAACTGTTTTTT.

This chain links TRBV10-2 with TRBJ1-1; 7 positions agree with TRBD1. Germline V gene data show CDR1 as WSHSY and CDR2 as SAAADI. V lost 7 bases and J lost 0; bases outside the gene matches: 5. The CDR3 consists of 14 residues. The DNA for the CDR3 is TGCGCCAGCAAATTACAGGGGATGAACACTGAAGCTTTCTTT. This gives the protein CASKLQGMNTEAFF.

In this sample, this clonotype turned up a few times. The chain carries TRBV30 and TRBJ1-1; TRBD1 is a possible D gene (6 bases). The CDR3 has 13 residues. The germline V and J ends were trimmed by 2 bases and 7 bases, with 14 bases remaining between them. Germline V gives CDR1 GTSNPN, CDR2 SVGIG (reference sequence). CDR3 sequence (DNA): TGTGCCTGGAGTAGGGGGGGGGCTAATGAAGCTTTCTTT. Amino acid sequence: CAWSRGGANEAFF.

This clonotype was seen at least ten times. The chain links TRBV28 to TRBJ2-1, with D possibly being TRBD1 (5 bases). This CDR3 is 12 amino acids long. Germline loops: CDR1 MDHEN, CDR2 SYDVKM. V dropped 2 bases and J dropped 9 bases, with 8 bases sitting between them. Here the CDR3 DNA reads TGTGCCAGCAGTTTACTTGGGGCTGAGCAGTTCTTC. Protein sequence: CASSLLGAEQFF.

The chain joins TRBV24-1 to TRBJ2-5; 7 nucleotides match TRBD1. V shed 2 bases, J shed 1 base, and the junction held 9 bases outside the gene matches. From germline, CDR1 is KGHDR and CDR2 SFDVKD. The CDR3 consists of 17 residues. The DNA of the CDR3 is TGTGCCACCAGTGATTCTTCACCACAGGGGCCCCAAGAGACCCAGTACTTC. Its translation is CATSDSSPQGPQETQYF.

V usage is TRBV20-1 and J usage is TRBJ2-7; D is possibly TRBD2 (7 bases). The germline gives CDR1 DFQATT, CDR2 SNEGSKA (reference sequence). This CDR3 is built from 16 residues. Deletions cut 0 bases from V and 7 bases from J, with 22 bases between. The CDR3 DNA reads TGCAGTGCTAGAGATCTGGTGGGGGGGGCAGTGAGAGAGCAGTACTTC. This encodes CSARDLVGGAVREQYF.

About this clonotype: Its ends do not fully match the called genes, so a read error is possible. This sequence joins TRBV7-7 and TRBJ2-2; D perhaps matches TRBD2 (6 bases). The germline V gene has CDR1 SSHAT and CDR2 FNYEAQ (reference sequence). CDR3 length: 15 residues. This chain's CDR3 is CASRLEGLSTRELFF. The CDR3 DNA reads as TGTGCTAGCAGACTGGAGGGATTGAGCACCCGGGAGCTGTTTTTT.

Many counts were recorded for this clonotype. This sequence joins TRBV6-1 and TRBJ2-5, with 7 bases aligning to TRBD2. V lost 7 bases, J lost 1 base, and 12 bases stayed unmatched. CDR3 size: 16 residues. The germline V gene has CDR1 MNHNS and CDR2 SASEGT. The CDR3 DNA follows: TGTGCCAGCATACCTATCGGGGGGATGCCCCAAGAGACCCAGTACTTC. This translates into CASIPIGGMPQETQYF.

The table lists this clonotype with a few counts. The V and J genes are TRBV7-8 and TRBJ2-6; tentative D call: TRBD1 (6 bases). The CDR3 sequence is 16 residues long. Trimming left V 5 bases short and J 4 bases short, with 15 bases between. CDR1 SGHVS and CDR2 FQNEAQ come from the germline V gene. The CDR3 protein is CASSLGTYPGANVLTF. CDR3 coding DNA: TGTGCCAGCAGCCTAGGGACATACCCCGGGGCCAACGTCCTGACTTTC.

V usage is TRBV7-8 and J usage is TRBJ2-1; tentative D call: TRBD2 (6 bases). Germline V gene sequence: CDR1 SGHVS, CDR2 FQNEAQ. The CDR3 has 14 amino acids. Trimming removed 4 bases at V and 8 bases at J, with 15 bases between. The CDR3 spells CASSSPTSPDEQFF. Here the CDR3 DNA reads TGTGCCAGCAGCTCGCCGACTAGTCCCGATGAGCAGTTCTTC.

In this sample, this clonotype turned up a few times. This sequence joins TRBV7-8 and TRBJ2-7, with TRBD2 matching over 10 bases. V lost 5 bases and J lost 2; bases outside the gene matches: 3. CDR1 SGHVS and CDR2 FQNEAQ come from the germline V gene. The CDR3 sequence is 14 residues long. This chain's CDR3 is CASSETSGAYEQYF. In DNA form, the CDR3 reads TGTGCCAGCAGCGAAACTAGCGGGGCCTACGAGCAGTACTTC.

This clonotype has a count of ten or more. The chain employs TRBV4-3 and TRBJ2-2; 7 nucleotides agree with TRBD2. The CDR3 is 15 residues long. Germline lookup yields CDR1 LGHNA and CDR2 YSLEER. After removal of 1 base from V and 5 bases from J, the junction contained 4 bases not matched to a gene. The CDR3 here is CASSQVLGGTGELFF. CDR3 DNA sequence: TGCGCCAGCAGCCAAGTCTTGGGGGGGACCGGGGAGCTGTTTTTT.

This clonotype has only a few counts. In DNA, the CDR3 is TGTGCCAGCAGCTTCGGGGGGCGCCAGCGGACGCAGTATTTT. Protein product: CASSFGGRQRTQYF. This chain joins TRBV7-2 and TRBJ2-3, with D tentatively TRBD2 (7 bases). The V gene lost 3 bases and the J gene lost 9 bases, with 16 bases spanning the gap. Per germline, CDR1 SGHTA and CDR2 FQGNSA. The CDR3 loop spans 14 amino acids. Based on the CDR3 plus reference TRBV7-2 and TRBJ2-3, the full variable domain is GAGVSQSPSNKVTEKGKDVELRCDPISGHTALYWYRQSLGQGLEFLIYFQGNSAPDKSGLPSDRFSAERTGGSVSTLTIQRTQQEDSAVYLCASSFGGRQRTQYFGPGTRLTVL.